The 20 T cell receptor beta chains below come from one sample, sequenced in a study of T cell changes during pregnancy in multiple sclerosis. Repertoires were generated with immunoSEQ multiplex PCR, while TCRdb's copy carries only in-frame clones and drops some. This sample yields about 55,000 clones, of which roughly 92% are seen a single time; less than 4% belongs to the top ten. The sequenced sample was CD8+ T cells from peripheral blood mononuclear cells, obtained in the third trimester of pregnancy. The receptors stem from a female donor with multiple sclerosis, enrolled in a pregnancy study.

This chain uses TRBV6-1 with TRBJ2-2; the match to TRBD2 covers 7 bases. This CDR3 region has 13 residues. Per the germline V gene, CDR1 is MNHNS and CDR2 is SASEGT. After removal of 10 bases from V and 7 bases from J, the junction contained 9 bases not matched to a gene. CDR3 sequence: CANLGGMGGELFF. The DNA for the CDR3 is TGTGCCAACTTGGGGGGGATGGGCGGGGAGCTGTTTTTT.

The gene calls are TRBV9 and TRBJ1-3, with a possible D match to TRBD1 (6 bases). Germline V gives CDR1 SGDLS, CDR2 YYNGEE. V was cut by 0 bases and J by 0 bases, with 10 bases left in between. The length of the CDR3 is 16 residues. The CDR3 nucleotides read TGTGCCAGCAGCGTAGGAGACAGGAGCTCTGGAAACACCATATATTTT. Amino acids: CASSVGDRSSGNTIYF.

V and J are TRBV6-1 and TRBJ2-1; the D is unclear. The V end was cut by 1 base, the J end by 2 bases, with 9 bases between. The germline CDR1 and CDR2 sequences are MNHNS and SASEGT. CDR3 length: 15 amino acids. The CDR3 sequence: CASSEGLEAYNEQFF. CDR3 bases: TGTGCCAGCAGTGAAGGCCTAGAGGCCTACAATGAGCAGTTCTTC.

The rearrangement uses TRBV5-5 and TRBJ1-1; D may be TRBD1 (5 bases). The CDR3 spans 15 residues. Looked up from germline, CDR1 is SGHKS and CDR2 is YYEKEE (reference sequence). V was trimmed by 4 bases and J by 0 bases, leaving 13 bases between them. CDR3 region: CASSDDSSMNTEAFF. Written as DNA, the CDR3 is TGTGCCAGCAGCGATGACAGTTCCATGAACACTGAAGCTTTCTTT. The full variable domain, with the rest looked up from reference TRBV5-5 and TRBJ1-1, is DAGVTQSPTHLIKTRGQQVTLRCSPISGHKSVSWYQQVLGQGPQFIFQYYEKEERGRGNFPDRFSARQFPNYSSELNVNALLLGDSALYLCASSDDSSMNTEAFFGQGTRLTVV.

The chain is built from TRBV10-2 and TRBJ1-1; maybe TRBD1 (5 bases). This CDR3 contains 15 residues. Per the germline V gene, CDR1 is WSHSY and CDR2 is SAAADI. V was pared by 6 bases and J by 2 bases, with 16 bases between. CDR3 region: CASRPVGRGNTEAFF. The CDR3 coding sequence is TGCGCCAGCAGGCCGGTGGGGAGGGGTAACACTGAAGCTTTCTTT.

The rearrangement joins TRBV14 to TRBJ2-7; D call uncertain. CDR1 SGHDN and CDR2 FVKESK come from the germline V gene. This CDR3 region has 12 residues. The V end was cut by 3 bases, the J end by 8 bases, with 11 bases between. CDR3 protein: CASSQFQEKQYF. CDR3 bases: TGTGCCAGCAGCCAGTTTCAAGAGAAGCAGTACTTC.

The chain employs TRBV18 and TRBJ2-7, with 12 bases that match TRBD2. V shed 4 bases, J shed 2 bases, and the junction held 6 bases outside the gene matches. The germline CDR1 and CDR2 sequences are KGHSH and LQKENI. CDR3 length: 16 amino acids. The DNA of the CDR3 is TGTGCCAGCTCACTCGGAGGACTAGCGGGACCCTACGAGCAGTACTTC. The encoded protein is CASSLGGLAGPYEQYF.

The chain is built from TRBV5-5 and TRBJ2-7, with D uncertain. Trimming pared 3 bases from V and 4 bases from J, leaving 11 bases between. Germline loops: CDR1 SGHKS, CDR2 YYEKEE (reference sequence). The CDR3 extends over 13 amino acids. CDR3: CASSSTETYEQYF. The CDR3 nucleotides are TGTGCCAGCAGCTCCACTGAGACTTACGAGCAGTACTTC.

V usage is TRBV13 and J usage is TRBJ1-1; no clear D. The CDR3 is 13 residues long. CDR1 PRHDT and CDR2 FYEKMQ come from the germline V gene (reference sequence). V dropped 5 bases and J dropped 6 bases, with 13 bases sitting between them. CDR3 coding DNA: TGTGCCAGCAGCCCAATACGGGGAGCTGAAGCTTTCTTT. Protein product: CASSPIRGAEAFF.

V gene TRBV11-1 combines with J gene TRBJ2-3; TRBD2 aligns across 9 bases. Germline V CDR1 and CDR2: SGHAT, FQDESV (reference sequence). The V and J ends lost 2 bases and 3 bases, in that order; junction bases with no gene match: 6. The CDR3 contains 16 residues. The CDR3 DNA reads TGTGCCAGCAGCTTAATTGCGGGAGGGCCTACAGATACGCAGTATTTT. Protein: CASSLIAGGPTDTQYF.

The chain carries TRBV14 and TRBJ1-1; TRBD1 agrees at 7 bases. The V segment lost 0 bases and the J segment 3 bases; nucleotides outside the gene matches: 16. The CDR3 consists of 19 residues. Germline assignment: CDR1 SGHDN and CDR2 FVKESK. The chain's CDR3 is CASSQDERDRVFGDTEAFF. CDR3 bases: TGTGCCAGCAGCCAAGATGAGAGAGACAGGGTCTTTGGGGACACTGAAGCTTTCTTT. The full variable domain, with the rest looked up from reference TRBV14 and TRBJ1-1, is EAGVTQFPSHSVIEKGQTVTLRCDPISGHDNLYWYRRVMGKEIKFLLHFVKESKQDESGMPNNRFLAERTGGTYSTLKVQPAELEDSGVYFCASSQDERDRVFGDTEAFFGQGTRLTVV.

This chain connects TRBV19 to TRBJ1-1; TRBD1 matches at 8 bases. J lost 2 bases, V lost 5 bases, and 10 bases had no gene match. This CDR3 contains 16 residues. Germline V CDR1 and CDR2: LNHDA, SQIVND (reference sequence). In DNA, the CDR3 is TGTGCCAGTAGTTCCGGGACAGGAGGACGAAACACTGAAGCTTTCTTT. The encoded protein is CASSSGTGGRNTEAFF.

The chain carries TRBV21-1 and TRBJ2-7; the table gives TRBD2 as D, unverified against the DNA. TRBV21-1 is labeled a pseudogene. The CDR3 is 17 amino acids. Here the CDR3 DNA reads TGTGCCAGCAGCAAAGGTCAAATGAGCGGGAGCCCCTACGAGCAGTACTTC. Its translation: CASSKGQMSGSPYEQYF.

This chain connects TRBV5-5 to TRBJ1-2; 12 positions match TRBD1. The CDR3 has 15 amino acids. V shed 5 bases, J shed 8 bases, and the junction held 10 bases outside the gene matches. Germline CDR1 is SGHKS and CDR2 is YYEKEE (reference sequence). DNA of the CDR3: TGTGCCAGCAGGGGCGGGACAGGGGGCGCGGGGGGCTACACCTTC. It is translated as CASRGGTGGAGGYTF.

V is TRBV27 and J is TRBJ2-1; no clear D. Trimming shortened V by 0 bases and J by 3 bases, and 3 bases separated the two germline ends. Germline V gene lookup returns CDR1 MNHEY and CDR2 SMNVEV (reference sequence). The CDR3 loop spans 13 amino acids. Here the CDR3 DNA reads TGTGCCAGCAGTTTATCCGTCTACAATGAGCAGTTCTTC. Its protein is CASSLSVYNEQFF.

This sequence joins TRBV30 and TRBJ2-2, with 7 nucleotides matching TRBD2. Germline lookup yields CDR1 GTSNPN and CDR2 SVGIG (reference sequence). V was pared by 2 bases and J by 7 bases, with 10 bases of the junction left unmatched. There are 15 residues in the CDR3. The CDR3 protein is CAWSPPGTTGGELFF. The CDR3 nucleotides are TGTGCCTGGAGTCCACCGGGGACTACCGGCGGGGAGCTGTTTTTT. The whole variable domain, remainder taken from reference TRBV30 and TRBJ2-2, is SQTIHQWPATLVQPVGSPLSLECTVEGTSNPNLYWYRQAAGRGLQLLFYSVGIGQISSEVPQNLSASRPQDRQFILSSKKLLLSDSGFYLCAWSPPGTTGGELFFGEGSRLTVL.

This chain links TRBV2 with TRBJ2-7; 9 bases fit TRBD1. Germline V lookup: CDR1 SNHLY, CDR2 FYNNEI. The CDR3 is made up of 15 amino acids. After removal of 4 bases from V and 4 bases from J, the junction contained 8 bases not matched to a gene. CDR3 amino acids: CASSGTGTGNYEQYF. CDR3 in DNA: TGTGCCAGCAGTGGTACCGGGACAGGGAATTACGAGCAGTACTTC.

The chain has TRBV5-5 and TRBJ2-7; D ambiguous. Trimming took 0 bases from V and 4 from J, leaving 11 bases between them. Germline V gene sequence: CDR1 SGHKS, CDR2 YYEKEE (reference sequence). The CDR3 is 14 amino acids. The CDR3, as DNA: TGTGCCAGCAGCTTGGCCAGCGCTTCATACGAGCAGTACTTC. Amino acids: CASSLASASYEQYF.

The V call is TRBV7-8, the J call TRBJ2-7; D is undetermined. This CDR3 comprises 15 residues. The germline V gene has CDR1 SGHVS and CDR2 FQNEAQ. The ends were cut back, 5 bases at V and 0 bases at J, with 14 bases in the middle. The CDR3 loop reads CASSAHFHYSYEQYF. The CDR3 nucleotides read TGTGCCAGCAGCGCCCACTTCCATTACTCCTACGAGCAGTACTTC.

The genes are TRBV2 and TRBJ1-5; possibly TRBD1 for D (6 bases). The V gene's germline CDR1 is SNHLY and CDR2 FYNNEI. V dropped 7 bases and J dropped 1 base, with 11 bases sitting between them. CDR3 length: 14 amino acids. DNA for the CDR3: TGTGCCAGCACCGGGACATTGAGCAATCAGCCCCAGCATTTT. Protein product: CASTGTLSNQPQHF.